Given below is one T cell receptor (beta chain) in context. Its antigen has not been determined. No quality values exist for individual bases; no much larger clone is one base distant. Using the deep immunoSEQ assay, multiplex PCR amplified TCR CDR3 regions from genomic DNA. Genomic DNA extracted from each cell subset was distributed evenly over all wells of several immunoSEQ 96-well plates, and each plate served as one replicate. For sorted subsets, approximately 190 ng of genomic DNA, equivalent to 25,000 to 35,000 T cell genomes, went into each replicate PCR. The purified libraries were quantified using a Qubit 3.0 fluorometer, sized with a Bioanalyzer 2100, and then quantified again using the KAPA Library Quantification kit. Every immunoSEQ 96-well plate was sequenced on a separate single-read 150-cycle Illumina NextSeq 550 flow cell. Turning to the authors' computational methods: Because the immunoSEQ output held only junctional sequences and lacked quality scores, the filtering could not match the filtering applied to full-length reads. Sequences were annotated with PyIR, a Python wrapper for IgBLAST v1.9, using IMGT germline references to assign V/J genes and CDR3. Reads were filtered out if the reads had weak V/J assignments (E-value above 1e-6), no CDR3, stop codons, out-of-frame junctions, or ambiguous translated residues. V3J clonotypes were defined by identical inferred V gene, J gene, and CDR3 amino acid sequence. The percentage overlap between two repertoires was calculated by dividing the number of shared unique clonotypes by the size of the smaller repertoire. Three approaches were used to assess repertoire richness: RTK rarefaction, the Chao1 estimator, and Recon v2.1 estimates of unobserved clonotypes. Generation probabilities were computed with OLGA for all TCRbeta clonotypes obtained by the gDNA method from several donors. TCRdb holds this immuneACCESS table with in-frame rearrangements only. Some clones are missing; in checked studies, unresolved V genes explain under half, and the rest has no known cause. Clone size and the V and J calls come from that table; the DNA yielded D and trimming. The sample table records 1.4 million or so clones; 97% to 99% of these occur just once. In total, the top ten clones hold about 0.4% of the sample.

This entry belongs to a study of shared clonotypes between healthy human individuals (dated by TCRdb to about 2020). About the study as a whole: Two women and a few men aged 18 to 49 years were included in the cohort. For each donor, three plates each were used for CD4 naive and CD4 memory, two plates were used for CD8 naive, and one plate was used for CD8 memory. To estimate repertoire size and how much clonotype sharing occurs between individuals, the study deeply sequenced the blood TCR repertoires of several healthy adults. Libraries were prepared and TCR repertoires were sequenced by different laboratories using diverse techniques, in order to increase sequencing depth and limit assay-specific biases. Each donor's leukapheresis produced roughly between roughly 0.85 and 9.5 billion PBMCs.

Measured from the cysteine to the phenylalanine, the CDR3 is 15 residues long. The DNA shown is the 45-base CDR3, in frame from base 1. Reading the germline V gene gives CDR1 MGHDK and CDR2 SYGVNS. V and J are truncated by 6 bases and 7 bases respectively, leaving an intervening sequence of 18 bases. The donors were healthy, HIV-negative adults with no recently reported acute infections or vaccinations. Every donor was a Caucasian adult residing in Nashville, Tennessee, USA. CD4+ T cells were enriched by magnetic negative selection; naive cells were then positively selected on CD45RA, and the negative fraction formed the memory subset. Blood was obtained by leukapheresis, after which PBMCs were separated by Ficoll-Histopaque density gradient centrifugation and cryopreserved in liquid nitrogen vapor phase. Purity and quantity of every magnetically sorted T cell population were checked by analytical flow cytometry. From each sorted fraction, genomic DNA was isolated and quantified by UV absorbance on a Nanodrop 2000c.

General study outcomes and caveats: Sampling was limited to blood, and TCR repertoires in tissue likely differ from TCR repertoires in blood. Clonotypes shared by all four sorted-subset donors showed higher generation probabilities than non-shared clonotypes. The genetic and exposure-history diversity represented was limited by the small number of donors. Incomplete sequencing was indicated by rarefaction of sorted-subset datasets, despite the large sequencing depth. Pairwise subsampling indicated that sequencing depth was expected to affect the degree of clonotype sharing among donors. Larger estimated clonotype richness was generally found for naive subsets than for memory subsets. Approximately 5% of naive CD4, more than 3% of naive CD8, around 2.3% of memory CD4, and 0.35% to 0.5% of memory CD8 clonotypes were shared across several donors.

This chain joins TRBV25-1 to TRBJ1-4, with TRBD1 tentatively as D gene (6 bases match). The TCR originated in a man aged 25-45 years in good health. Source material: naive CD4+ T cells sorted from blood. Taken with the paper, the label for cell subset or site translates to: CD45RA+ positively selected. The nucleotides read TGTGCCAGCAGGGGGGCCCTTGGGGGTTCTGAAAAACTGTTTTTT. Its protein is CASRGALGGSEKLFF.